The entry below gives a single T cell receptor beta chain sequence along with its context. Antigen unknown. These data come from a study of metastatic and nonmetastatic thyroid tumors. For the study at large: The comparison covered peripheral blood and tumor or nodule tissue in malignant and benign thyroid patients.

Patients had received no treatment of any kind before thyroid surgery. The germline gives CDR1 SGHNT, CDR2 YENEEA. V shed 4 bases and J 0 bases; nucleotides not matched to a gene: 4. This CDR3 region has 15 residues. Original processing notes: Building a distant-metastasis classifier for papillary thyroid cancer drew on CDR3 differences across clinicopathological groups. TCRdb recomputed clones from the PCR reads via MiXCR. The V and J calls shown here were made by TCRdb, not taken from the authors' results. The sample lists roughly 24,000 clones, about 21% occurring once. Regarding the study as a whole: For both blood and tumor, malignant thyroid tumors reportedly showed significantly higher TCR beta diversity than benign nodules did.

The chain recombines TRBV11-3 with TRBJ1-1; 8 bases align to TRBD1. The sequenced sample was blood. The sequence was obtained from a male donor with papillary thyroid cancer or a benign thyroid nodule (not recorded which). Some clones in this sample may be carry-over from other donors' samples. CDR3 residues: CASSSRDRLNTEAFF. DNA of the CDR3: TGTGCCAGCAGCTCCCGGGACAGGTTGAACACTGAAGCTTTCTTT.